Listed here are 25 T cell receptor beta chains from one sample, sequenced in a study of beta chain features in type 1 diabetes. What was sequenced were expressed TCRB transcripts, since all of the isolated RNA had been reverse transcribed. TCRdb's table, derived via immunoSEQ multiplex PCR, lists solely in-frame clones and lacks some. The sample has 360,000 or so clones; roughly 21% are singletons. Sample: naive CD4+ T cells from blood. The receptors shown here come from a woman between 18 and 29 years old in good health.

The chain couples TRBV20-1 to TRBJ1-2; D may be TRBD1 (6 bases). V lost 6 bases and J 6 bases, leaving 11 bases between the germline ends. The CDR3 sequence is 11 residues long. The germline CDR1 and CDR2 sequences are DFQATT and SNEGSKA (reference sequence). CDR3 loop: CSAPGQHGYTF. As DNA, the CDR3 is TGCAGTGCCCCCGGACAGCATGGCTACACCTTC.

The chain is built from TRBV5-1 and TRBJ2-7; 9 bases align to TRBD2. The CDR3 runs 15 residues. The trim removed 0 bases at V and 6 bases at J, leaving 7 bases unmatched. In germline, CDR1 is SGHRS, CDR2 YFSETQ. CDR3 region: CASSLEPSGTLEQYF. The CDR3 DNA is TGCGCCAGCAGCTTGGAGCCTAGCGGGACGCTCGAGCAGTACTTC.

The chain employs TRBV6-6 and TRBJ2-7, with 8 bases matching TRBD1. This CDR3 has 16 residues. The V segment lost 2 bases and the J segment 3 bases; nucleotides outside the gene matches: 9. Germline-derived CDR1 and CDR2 are MNHNY and SVGAGI (reference sequence). The CDR3 coding sequence is TGTGCCAGCAGTTACCCATTTGGACAGGGCCACTACGAGCAGTACTTC. Its protein is CASSYPFGQGHYEQYF.

The chain combines TRBV18 with TRBJ1-1, with 9 bases aligning to TRBD1. The germline V gene encodes CDR1 KGHSH and CDR2 LQKENI. V lost 3 bases, J lost 5 bases, and 7 bases stayed unmatched. There are 15 residues in the CDR3. The CDR3 region is CASSPRDRAITEAFF. In nucleotides, the CDR3 is TGTGCCAGCTCACCCCGGGACAGGGCTATAACTGAAGCTTTCTTT.

This clone has just a few counts. The sample holds other DNA sequences that translate to the same CDR3. The CDR3: CAWSVGTSGSETQYF. The CDR3, as DNA: TGTGCCTGGAGTGTTGGGACTAGCGGGAGCGAGACCCAGTACTTC. The chain carries TRBV30 and TRBJ2-5; 14 bases line up with TRBD2. The germline CDR1 and CDR2 sequences are GTSNPN and SVGIG (reference sequence). This CDR3 has 15 amino acids. The V gene end was trimmed by 0 bases and the J gene end by 5 bases; junction bases not matched to a gene: 2.

CDR3 residues: CASSRTRQGGYTF. The CDR3 DNA sequence: TGTGCCAGCAGCCGGACCCGACAGGGGGGCTACACCTTC. The rearrangement links TRBV7-3 to TRBJ1-2; 8 bases map to TRBD1. Germline V gives CDR1 SGHTA, CDR2 FQGTGA. The CDR3 totals 13 residues. V shed 5 bases, J shed 8 bases, and the junction held 7 bases outside the gene matches. The whole variable domain, remainder taken from reference TRBV7-3 and TRBJ1-2, is GAGVSQTPSNKVTEKGKYVELRCDPISGHTALYWYRQSLGQGPEFLIYFQGTGAADDSGLPNDRFFAVRPEGSVSTLKIQRTERGDSAVYLCASSRTRQGGYTFGSGTRLTVV.

The genes are TRBV19 and TRBJ1-5; 7 nucleotides agree with TRBD1. Germline V CDR1 and CDR2: LNHDA, SQIVND (reference sequence). The CDR3 is 13 residues long. Trimming cost V 8 bases and J 1 base; bases outside gene matches: 2. The CDR3 here is CASCRGSNQPQHF. The CDR3 coding sequence is TGTGCCAGTTGCAGGGGGAGCAATCAGCCCCAGCATTTT. The whole variable domain, filled in from reference TRBV19 and TRBJ1-5, reads DGGITQSPKYLFRKEGQNVTLSCEQNLNHDAMYWYRQDPGQGLRLIYYSQIVNDFQKGDIAEGYSVSREKKESFPLTVTSAQKNPTAFYLCASCRGSNQPQHFGDGTRLSIL.

The chain employs TRBV4-3 and TRBJ1-5; possibly TRBD1 for D (5 bases). Trimming cost V 0 bases and J 6 bases, with 12 bases left between them. The CDR3 sequence is 15 residues long. CDR1 and CDR2 from the germline V gene are LGHNA and YSLEER. The CDR3 DNA follows: TGCGCCAGCAGCCAAGATCTGGCGGGGGGTCAGCCCCAGCATTTT. Protein product: CASSQDLAGGQPQHF.

This clone appeared a few times. The genes are TRBV5-6 and TRBJ1-2; 9 bases fit TRBD1. The germline V gene has CDR1 SGHDT and CDR2 YYEEEE. Unmatched junction bases numbered 11, after V lost 4 bases and J lost 7 bases. The CDR3 runs 15 residues. The DNA of the CDR3 is TGTGCCAGCAGCCCGCCGGGACAGGGTTTCCGTGGCTACACCTTC. Translation gives CASSPPGQGFRGYTF.

About this clone: Other DNA variants within this sample encode the same CDR3. The chain couples TRBV7-2 to TRBJ2-5, with TRBD1 as a possible D gene (6 bases). This CDR3 is 13 amino acids long. Germline assignment: CDR1 SGHTA and CDR2 FQGNSA. V was clipped by 2 bases and J by 5 bases, with 9 bases between them. The CDR3 DNA follows: TGTGCCAGCAGCTTACAGGGGCAGGAGACCCAGTACTTC. Protein: CASSLQGQETQYF.

This chain joins TRBV11-3 and TRBJ2-2; 9 bases line up with TRBD1. Germline CDR1 is SGHNT and CDR2 is YENEEA. The CDR3 covers 16 residues. V lost 7 bases to trimming and J lost 1 base; unmatched junction nucleotides: 7. The CDR3 DNA follows: TGTGCCAGCACCATACAGGGGGCAGTGAACACCGGGGAGCTGTTTTTT. It codes for CASTIQGAVNTGELFF.

This clone was seen a handful of times. This chain uses TRBV10-3 with TRBJ1-1; D remains ambiguous. This CDR3 has 11 amino acids. With 4 bases removed from V and 11 bases from J, the gap between germline ends came to 11 bases. CDR1 is ENHRY and CDR2 is SYGVKD in the germline V gene. The CDR3 DNA is TGTGCCATCAGTGCCCTTCAAGCGGCTTTCTTT. It encodes CAISALQAAFF.

Only a few counts were recorded for this clone. The CDR3 here is CASSILAGVETGELFF. CDR3 in DNA: TGTGCCAGCAGCATCTTAGCGGGAGTGGAAACCGGGGAGCTGTTTTTT. This chain uses TRBV11-2 with TRBJ2-2; 9 bases map to TRBD2. With V trimmed by 5 bases and J by 5 bases, 9 bases remained unmatched. Germline V gene data show CDR1 as SGHAT and CDR2 as FQNNGV. The CDR3 runs to 16 residues.

The chain carries TRBV19 and TRBJ2-1, with D possibly matching TRBD1 (6 bases). The V end was cut by 9 bases, the J end by 3 bases, with 15 bases between. There are 14 residues in the CDR3. Germline assignment: CDR1 LNHDA and CDR2 SQIVND (reference sequence). CDR3 nucleotide sequence: TGTGCCAGCGAAGGTAAACAGGGCTACAATGAGCAGTTCTTC. This encodes CASEGKQGYNEQFF.

The rearrangement joins TRBV10-3 to TRBJ2-7; 12 nucleotides line up with TRBD1. This CDR3 region has 15 residues. V shed 4 bases, J shed 3 bases, and the junction held 4 bases outside the gene matches. Germline V lookup: CDR1 ENHRY, CDR2 SYGVKD. In DNA form, the CDR3 reads TGTGCCATCAGTGCCGGGACAGGGGGCGACTACGAGCAGTACTTC. Encoded protein: CAISAGTGGDYEQYF.

The chain uses TRBV5-1 and TRBJ1-6; possibly TRBD1 for D (6 bases). With 4 bases removed from V and 7 bases from J, the gap between germline ends came to 18 bases. Germline CDR1 and CDR2: SGHRS and YFSETQ. CDR3 length: 16 residues. CDR3 nucleotide sequence: TGCGCCAGCAGCCCCCTGCCGGGGGGCGGGAATTCACCCCTCCACTTT. Residues: CASSPLPGGGNSPLHF.

The count of this clone is one. The chain employs TRBV4-2 and TRBJ1-4, with D unclear. The germline gives CDR1 LGHNA, CDR2 YNFKEQ. Trimming removed 4 bases from V and 5 bases from J, with 17 bases in between. The CDR3 totals 16 residues. The CDR3 DNA sequence: TGTGCCAGCAGCCCCCCGGGTTCAGCTCAGAATGAAAAACTGTTTTTT. Its protein product is CASSPPGSAQNEKLFF.

The gene calls are TRBV10-3 and TRBJ2-1, with TRBD2 matching over 10 bases. CDR1 is ENHRY and CDR2 is SYGVKD in the germline V gene. V dropped 5 bases and J dropped 1; count of bases not matched to a gene: 5. This CDR3 region has 16 residues. The CDR3 here is CAISRTSGPSYNEQFF. DNA for the CDR3: TGTGCCATCAGTCGGACTAGCGGACCTTCCTACAATGAGCAGTTCTTC.

With respect to this clone: Sequence at one end of the junction differs from germline and may be a read error. The CDR3 reads CASSPGTSIEVF. In nucleotides, the CDR3 is TGTGCCAGCAGCCCCGGGACATCTATTGAGGTCTTC. The V call is TRBV2, the J call TRBJ2-7, with a weak D call TRBD1 (6 bases). Germline CDR1 reads SNHLY; CDR2 reads FYNNEI. The CDR3 length is 12 residues.

This clone was picked up a small number of times. Additional DNA sequences in this sample encode the identical CDR3. The rearrangement joins TRBV5-4 to TRBJ2-5; maybe TRBD1 (6 bases). The CDR3 runs to 13 residues. Trimming cost V 7 bases and J 2 bases, with 12 bases left between them. Germline V CDR1 and CDR2: SGHNT, YYREEE (reference sequence). As DNA, the CDR3 is TGTGCCAGCTCCCCAGGGACACAAGAGACCCAGTACTTC. Translation gives CASSPGTQETQYF.

J is TRBJ1-1 and V is TRBV14; maybe TRBD1 (6 bases). Trimming shortened V by 0 bases and J by 0 bases, and 14 bases separated the two germline ends. Germline-derived CDR1 and CDR2 are SGHDN and FVKESK. The CDR3 contains 17 residues. The CDR3 DNA reads TGTGCCAGCAGCCAAGAGCAGGGGTTCCTGATGAACACTGAAGCTTTCTTT. Residues: CASSQEQGFLMNTEAFF.

In this sample, this clone turned up a few times. The J gene is TRBJ1-1, the V gene TRBV2; 8 nucleotides match TRBD1. J gave up 1 base and V 8 bases, and 0 bases lay outside the gene matches. This CDR3 has 12 amino acids. Per germline, CDR1 SNHLY and CDR2 FYNNEI. CDR3 loop: CASGTGNTEAFF. CDR3 nucleotides: TGTGCCAGCGGGACAGGGAACACTGAAGCTTTCTTT. Full variable domain (remainder filled in from reference TRBV2 and TRBJ1-1): EPEVTQTPSHQVTQMGQEVILRCVPISNHLYFYWYRQILGQKVEFLVSFYNNEISEKSEIFDDQFSVERPDGSNFTLKIRSTKLEDSAMYFCASGTGNTEAFFGQGTRLTVV.

The table lists this clone with a few counts. The rearrangement joins TRBV29-1 to TRBJ2-7; the D is unclear. There are 13 residues in the CDR3. From germline, CDR1 is SQVTM and CDR2 ANQGSEA. V was cut by 3 bases and J by 0 bases, with 9 bases left in between. This CDR3 reads CSVDEVGSYEQYF. DNA of the CDR3: TGCAGCGTTGATGAGGTAGGCTCCTACGAGCAGTACTTC.

The V gene is TRBV5-5, the J gene TRBJ1-5; 7 positions match TRBD1. The CDR3 is 14 residues long. The V segment lost 4 bases and the J segment 5 bases; nucleotides outside the gene matches: 6. Per germline, CDR1 SGHKS and CDR2 YYEKEE (reference sequence). CDR3 nucleotides: TGTGCCAGCAGCCTAGGGACAGCTCATCAGCCCCAGCATTTT. Protein sequence: CASSLGTAHQPQHF.

This clone was seen a few times. The chain employs TRBV6-5 and TRBJ1-1, with D hard to call. The germline gives CDR1 MNHEY, CDR2 SVGAGI. The CDR3 spans 13 residues. V lost 3 bases, J lost 8 bases, and 13 bases lay in between. The CDR3 nucleotides are TGTGCCAGCAGTTATGGCCGGAGGAGGGAAGCTTTCTTT. It codes for CASSYGRRREAFF.